This TCR beta chain stems from a study of cytomegalovirus exposure and HLA in healthy donors. Donors showed nominal health when sampled, although they likely had unrecorded immune exposures. Germline CDR1 is MNHGY and CDR2 is SVAAGI. There are 17 residues in the CDR3. With 7 bases removed from V and 0 bases from J, the gap between germline ends came to 18 bases. 13 Jbeta primers and 60 Vbeta primers were used for the PCR. Method: immunoSEQ multiplex PCR; TCRdb's copy keeps in-frame clones and lacks some. This sample carries 150,000 to 200,000 clones, about 76% of them seen once, and the ten largest clones take 7.4%.

Sequencing was performed on PBMCs. This chain links TRBV6-9 with TRBJ1-4; D uncertain. The origin of this receptor is a male donor in good health and CMV-seropositive. The CDR3 DNA reads TGTGCCAGCACCCGCTGTCCGAAAGCTGCAACTAATGAAAAACTGTTTTTT. Its translation: CASTRCPKAATNEKLFF.